This T cell receptor (beta chain) was sequenced in a study of naive and memory T cell subsets (dated by TCRdb to about 2017). Broadly, across the study: The figure summarizing the skin biopsy and whole blood samples listed about 10 blood donors, 7 tuberculin skin test biopsies and 3 saline control biopsies. PCR2 was typically performed as a SYBR Green qPCR that was stopped at a set threshold, although end-point PCR (roughly 6 cycles) could be used instead for low-input samples. Study-level results and caveats: The RNA-based method was acknowledged to be potentially sensitive to changes in TCR transcripts with T cell activation and differentiation.

From a lookup of the germline V gene, CDR1 and CDR2 are SGHAT and FQNNGV. Trimming removed 2 bases from V and 2 bases from J, leaving 2 bases between the germline ends. The CDR3 numbers 12 residues from cysteine through phenylalanine. Only CDR3 DNA is held: 36 bases, read in frame from base 1. Using 3' ligation of a UMI-containing oligonucleotide to TCR cDNA, the study laid out a robust and sensitive protocol to amplify, sequence and analyze TCRs. For whole blood analysis, roughly 2.5 ml of peripheral blood was drawn from adult healthy volunteers into Tempus tubes, and RNA was extracted according to the manufacturer's instructions. Total RNA, without cell sorting, was DNase treated with RQ1 DNase before reverse transcription, targeting about 1 to 1,100 ng input. Libraries were prepared from skin biopsies and whole blood so that pipeline robustness could be tested in samples in which T cells form a minority population.

Turning to this clonotype: The target of this receptor is not known. Within one base of it there is no much larger clone, and no base qualities were kept.

The library was generated by 5' RACE. The ligated cDNA was amplified by four rounds of PCR, in which nested alpha and beta constant region primers were used together with the SP2 primer. For the blood and skin samples, TCR RNA was reverse transcribed with SuperScript IV using primers for the alpha and beta constant regions. An oligonucleotide carrying the Illumina SP2 primer and a UMI was ligated to the cDNA 3' end using T4 RNA ligase 1. To prevent hairpin formation, the 12-nucleotide UMI was made up of two random hexamers with an eight-base spacer between them. TCR alpha and beta chain libraries were processed separately from the second PCR onward, with dual indexing for multiplexing. After pooling, the indexed libraries were analyzed by capillary electrophoresis and sequenced on either an Illumina MiSeq or NextSeq. PhiX DNA at roughly 5-8% was spiked into libraries to increase base diversity and improve cluster recognition. In the authors' own workflow: Demultiplexor took UMIs from read 2, joined the UMIs to the TCR sequence from read 1, and separated reads according to sample indices. Decombinator identified V and J genes and V-J junctions and gave each TCR a five-part identifier that included V and J deletions. UMIs were used by Collapsinator to correct sequencing errors and PCR amplification heterogeneity, so that a UMI-based abundance was obtained for each TCR. CDR3Translator converted identifiers to nucleotide sequence, translated to amino acids, and extracted CDR3 regions using terminal motifs. After normalization to the amount of input RNA, the error-corrected alpha and beta TCR counts from blood and from skin were compared. Clones were called with MiXCR by TCRdb after fastp trimmed the public reads at Q25, and only in-frame beta chains were retained. Rows are combined by CDR3 protein, so each entry shows the most common genes and DNA. TCRdb's processing, not the authors' own work, is the source of the V and J calls. Here the sample has tens of thousands of distinct CDR3 sequences; approximately 6.6% occur a single time. More than 9.5% of the sample comes from the top ten.

The chain links TRBV11-2 with TRBJ2-3; the D gene is not confidently resolved. The TCR was taken from a male donor in good health. In nucleotides, the sequence is TGTGCCAGCAGCTTAATCACAGATACGCAGTATTTT. Protein translation: CASSLITDTQYF.